This T cell receptor (beta chain) derives from a study of blood T cell repertoires in COVID-19. Study in general: Samples taken during acute and convalescent COVID-19 were collected in the United States, Italy and Spain. Nucleic acid was either cDNA or gDNA, and it came from T cells, B-cell-depleted T cells, or PBMCs.

Under the authors' procedure: Reference gene primer amplification gave estimated nucleated cell counts. This table comes from immunoSEQ multiplex PCR, and its TCRdb copy is limited to in-frame clones, with some not included. V and J calls and clone size are those listed in that table; D and trimming were worked out from the DNA. The sample lists 60,000 to 75,000 clones, just over 85% occurring once. Trimming cost V 4 bases and J 4 bases, with 5 bases left between them. Germline V lookup: CDR1 SGHDT, CDR2 YYEEEE. The CDR3 runs to 11 residues. The TCR comes from a woman older than 75 with active COVID-19. The V and J genes are TRBV5-6 and TRBJ2-5; no reliable D call. The specimen sequenced was peripheral blood. CDR3 bases: TGTGCCAGCAGCGTTAGAGAGACCCAGTACTTC. Its protein is CASSVRETQYF.